This T cell receptor beta chain was retrieved from a study of regulatory T cells in long-lasting Graves disease. Regarding time point: persistent/refractory GD, antithyroid drugs over 5 years with positive TRAb. Extracted RNA from PBMCs served as the source of the TCR library. In building TCR beta libraries, iRepertoire HTBI primers were used together with Arm-PCR of CDR3 regions. TCRdb reanalysed the multiplex PCR reads using MiXCR and keeps one entry per CDR3 protein. In the table there are a few hundred thousand distinct CDR3 sequences, under 25% of which are singletons. This clonotype appeared many times. The sequence was obtained from a female donor with Graves disease. The sequencing used peripheral blood mononuclear cells (PBMCs), collected when the disease was refractory, from a patient treated with antithyroid drugs.

CDR3 protein: CATLTGGEAFF. The CDR3 DNA is TGTGCCACCCTAACAGGGGGCGAAGCTTTCTTT. This chain connects TRBV2 to TRBJ1-1; 9 nucleotides align to TRBD1. The CDR3 totals 11 residues. Trimming removed 10 bases from V and 8 bases from J; junction bases left unmatched: 5. Germline loops: CDR1 SNHLY, CDR2 FYNNEI.